A selection of T cell receptor beta chains follows, all from one sample in a study of OX40 agonist ivuxolimab in advanced cancers. The method was immunoSEQ multiplex PCR; TCRdb's version includes in-frame clones alone and lacks a portion of them. The top ten clones hold over 50% of a sample with about 46,000 clones, 88% of them seen once. The starting material was CD4+ or CD8+ T cells sorted from blood, obtained in a trial of the OX40 agonist ivuxolimab. The receptors come from an adult with an advanced solid tumor such as melanoma, head and neck, liver or kidney cancer. Both conserved end residues are part of each CDR3. Each record gives: V gene, clone size, J gene, D gene, CDR3 DNA, CDR3 protein. The D gene is left open where the match is weak. Rows may omit the clone size; those that give it use once, few, many or a size class.

>TRBV28|-|TRBJ1-5|TRBD1
TGTGCCAGCAGGGGTGACAGGGGGAAGAATCAGCCCCAGCATTTT
CASRGDRGKNQPQHF
>TRBV4-1|-|TRBJ2-7|TRBD2
TGCGCCAGCAGCCAAGGAGCGGGAGTAGGCTACGAGCAGTACTTC
CASSQGAGVGYEQYF
>TRBV11-2|-|TRBJ2-5|TRBD2
TGTGCCAGCAGCCTTTCGGGAGGAGAGACCCAGTACTTC
CASSLSGGETQYF
>TRBV5-8|-|TRBJ1-2|TRBD1
TGTGCCAGCAGCTTTCCACAGGGGGTTAGAGACTACACCTTC
CASSFPQGVRDYTF
>TRBV10-3|-|TRBJ2-7|TRBD2
TGTGCCACCGGACTAGCGGGGGGGCCTCTTTCCTACGAGCAGTACTTC
CATGLAGGPLSYEQYF
>TRBV19|-|TRBJ2-2|-
TGTGCCAGTAGTATAGAGAGGGGGACCGGGGAGCTGTTTTTT
CASSIERGTGELFF
>TRBV6-5|-|TRBJ1-1|-
TGTGCCAGCAGGATGCAGGGATTCCTAAACACTGAAGCTTTCTTT
CASRMQGFLNTEAFF
>TRBV28|-|TRBJ1-4|-
TGTGCCAGCAGTACCCGGGGTCCAGGGGATGAAAAACTGTTTTTT
CASSTRGPGDEKLFF
>TRBV7-8|-|TRBJ1-1|-
TGTGCCAGCAACCCGGCTCCTGCGGACACTGAAGCTTTCTTT
CASNPAPADTEAFF
>TRBV5-5|-|TRBJ1-1|-
TGTGCCAGCAGCTTGGGGCAGTACACTGAAGCTTTCTTT
CASSLGQYTEAFF
>TRBV11-3|once|TRBJ2-3|-
TGTGCCAGCAGCCCCGCAGGGGCCGGAGATACGCAGTATTTT
CASSPAGAGDTQYF
>TRBV28|-|TRBJ2-3|-
TGTGCCAGCAGTTTGGCAGGGGGAGGGGATACGCAGTATTTT
CASSLAGGGDTQYF
>TRBV27|-|TRBJ2-7|TRBD1
TGTGCCAGCAGGCTGGACAGGTTGGATAAGGAGCAGTACTTC
CASRLDRLDKEQYF
>TRBV5-6|once|TRBJ2-1|-
TGTGCCAGCAGCCCAGGTTTGAGGGAACATGAGCAGTTCTTC
CASSPGLREHEQFF
>TRBV2|-|TRBJ1-2|TRBD1
TGTGCCAGCAGGGTACAGGGGGCGCTTGGCTACACCTTC
CASRVQGALGYTF